The 29 T cell receptor beta chains below were found in one sample sequenced in a study of CD8+ T cells in alopecia areata. Indicated treatment: oral pan-JAK inhibitor, 5-10 mg twice daily. cDNA prepared by RNA extraction and subsequent reverse transcription served as the template for sequencing. Method: immunoSEQ multiplex PCR; TCRdb's copy keeps in-frame clones and lacks some. The sample shows about 260,000 clones, about 62% of them seen only once. Here the sequenced sample was CD4+ T cells sorted from blood, taken around week 54, from a patient treated with tofacitinib. The source is a human donor with alopecia areata.

The chain has TRBV4-3 and TRBJ2-7; TRBD2 is a possible D gene (6 bases). The germline V gene has CDR1 LGHNA and CDR2 YSLEER. The CDR3 runs 17 residues. Trimming shortened V by 0 bases and J by 3 bases, and 18 bases separated the two germline ends. The CDR3 protein is CASSQDLGGIISYEQYF. In DNA, the CDR3 is TGCGCCAGCAGCCAAGATTTGGGGGGTATTATTAGCTACGAGCAGTACTTC.

The CDR3 loop is CASSPQGSYEQYF. The CDR3 DNA is TGTGCCAGCAGCCCACAGGGCTCCTACGAGCAGTACTTC. V usage is TRBV4-2 and J usage is TRBJ2-7; TRBD1 might be the D (6 bases). Germline V gene sequence: CDR1 LGHNA, CDR2 YNFKEQ. The germline V and J ends were trimmed by 4 bases and 0 bases, with 7 bases remaining between them. The CDR3 runs 13 residues.

The chain recombines TRBV11-2 with TRBJ1-6, with D perhaps TRBD1 (5 bases). V was clipped by 1 base and J by 9 bases, with 10 bases between them. Germline V gene data show CDR1 as SGHAT and CDR2 as FQNNGV. This CDR3 has 14 residues. CDR3 residues: CASSLAQALSPLHF. The CDR3 bases are TGTGCCAGCAGCTTAGCACAGGCACTTTCACCCCTCCACTTT.

The gene calls are TRBV30 and TRBJ2-2, with a weak D call TRBD2 (6 bases). The CDR3 extends over 13 amino acids. Germline assignment: CDR1 GTSNPN and CDR2 SVGIG (reference sequence). V lost 4 bases and J 2 bases, leaving 8 bases between the germline ends. DNA for the CDR3: TGTGCCTGGATAGCGGCTAACACCGGGGAGCTGTTTTTT. Translating it yields CAWIAANTGELFF.

This clone was detected only a few times. Written as DNA, the CDR3 is TGTGCCAGTAGTATCCTGGATAGCAATCAGCCCCAGCATTTT. Its protein is CASSILDSNQPQHF. The chain joins TRBV19 to TRBJ1-5; D remains ambiguous. Germline values: CDR1 LNHDA, CDR2 SQIVND (reference sequence). The CDR3 loop spans 14 amino acids. V lost 3 bases, J lost 0 bases, and 6 bases lay in between.

This chain links TRBV2 with TRBJ2-6, with D perhaps matching TRBD2 (6 bases). This CDR3 is 19 amino acids long. Trimming removed 2 bases at V and 0 bases at J, with 17 bases between. Germline CDR1 reads SNHLY; CDR2 reads FYNNEI. CDR3 sequence (DNA): TGTGCCAGCAGTGAACTCCCGGCGGGACCCGGCTCTGGGGCCAACGTCCTGACTTTC. It is translated as CASSELPAGPGSGANVLTF.

This clone was seen a handful of times. The gene calls are TRBV29-1 and TRBJ2-4; D is ambiguous. CDR1 and CDR2 (germline): SQVTM, ANQGSEA. V was pared by 4 bases and J by 0 bases, with 7 bases between. The CDR3 is 13 amino acids. The CDR3 reads CSVVSLAKNIQYF. The CDR3 bases are TGCAGCGTTGTCTCGCTAGCCAAAAACATTCAGTACTTC. The whole variable domain, filled in from reference TRBV29-1 and TRBJ2-4, reads SAVISQKPSRDICQRGTSLTIQCQVDSQVTMMFWYRQQPGQSLTLIATANQGSEATYESGFVIDKFPISRPNLTFSTLTVSNMSPEDSSIYLCSVVSLAKNIQYFGAGTRLSVL.

This clone turned up a few times. This sequence joins TRBV7-9 and TRBJ1-1, with TRBD1 as a possible D gene (5 bases). Germline-derived CDR1 and CDR2 are SEHNR and FQNEAQ (reference sequence). There are 15 residues in the CDR3. Trimming took off 0 bases at V and 0 bases at J, with 8 bases between the two ends. The CDR3 sequence is CASSLALRVNTEAFF. In DNA form, the CDR3 reads TGTGCCAGCAGCTTAGCGCTCAGGGTGAACACTGAAGCTTTCTTT.

The V and J genes are TRBV29-1 and TRBJ1-4; perhaps TRBD1 as D (5 bases). The V gene's germline CDR1 is SQVTM and CDR2 ANQGSEA. This CDR3 region has 13 residues. V was pared by 4 bases and J by 7 bases, with 13 bases between. For the CDR3, the DNA is TGCAGCGTTGTTAGGGGCGTCGGTGAAAAACTGTTTTTT. It translates to CSVVRGVGEKLFF. The complete variable domain, with remaining parts taken from reference TRBV29-1 and TRBJ1-4, reads SAVISQKPSRDICQRGTSLTIQCQVDSQVTMMFWYRQQPGQSLTLIATANQGSEATYESGFVIDKFPISRPNLTFSTLTVSNMSPEDSSIYLCSVVRGVGEKLFFGSGTQLSVL.

The V and J genes are TRBV7-2 and TRBJ1-5; possible D gene TRBD1, 5 bases. V lost 1 base to trimming and J lost 4 bases, with 8 bases between them. In germline, CDR1 is SGHTA, CDR2 FQGNSA. The CDR3 spans 14 residues. The CDR3 coding sequence is TGTGCCAGCAGCTTAGGACAGCTTAATCAGCCCCAGCATTTT. Protein sequence: CASSLGQLNQPQHF.

This chain connects TRBV25-1 to TRBJ1-2; weak D call: TRBD1 (5 bases). Germline CDR1 is MGHDK and CDR2 is SYGVNS. The V and J ends lost 5 bases and 1 base respectively, with 23 bases between them. CDR3 size: 18 residues. The CDR3 DNA sequence: TGTGCCAGCAGTCCCAACCGGGGGACCGGCGAATTTAACTATGGCTACACCTTC. Its protein product is CASSPNRGTGEFNYGYTF.

CDR3 sequence: CASRSLGQGHSPLHF. In DNA, the CDR3 is TGTGCCAGCAGGAGTTTGGGACAGGGCCATTCACCCCTCCACTTT. J is TRBJ1-6 and V is TRBV6-5; 9 bases map to TRBD1. This CDR3 is 15 amino acids long. Trimming took 6 bases from V and 8 from J; bases not matched to a gene: 8. Germline lookup yields CDR1 MNHEY and CDR2 SVGAGI.

V usage is TRBV2 and J usage is TRBJ2-5; D is perhaps TRBD1 or TRBD2 (5 bases each). V was cut by 4 bases and J by 9 bases, with 9 bases left in between. This CDR3 is 11 amino acids long. Germline CDR1 SNHLY, CDR2 FYNNEI. The CDR3 loop is CASSGMGAQYF. The CDR3 bases are TGTGCCAGCAGTGGGATGGGGGCCCAGTACTTC.

The gene calls are TRBV4-3 and TRBJ2-5, with 7 bases matching TRBD1. There are 15 residues in the CDR3. From germline, CDR1 is LGHNA and CDR2 YSLEER. Losses at the gene ends were 5 bases for V and 5 bases for J; bases not matched to a gene: 11. The CDR3 region is CASSGQIDRAETQYF. The DNA of the CDR3 is TGCGCCAGCAGCGGGCAAATCGACAGGGCGGAGACCCAGTACTTC.

The V gene is TRBV29-1, the J gene TRBJ1-4; no firm D call. The ends were cut back, 4 bases at V and 3 bases at J, with 9 bases in the middle. CDR3 length: 13 amino acids. In germline, CDR1 is SQVTM, CDR2 ANQGSEA. Here the CDR3 DNA reads TGCAGCGTTGTGGTCCTCTCTAATGAAAAACTGTTTTTT. Its translation is CSVVVLSNEKLFF.

The rearrangement links TRBV4-3 to TRBJ2-3; 9 bases fit TRBD2. V was clipped by 0 bases and J by 0 bases; unmatched bases: 1. CDR3 size: 16 residues. Germline CDR1 LGHNA, CDR2 YSLEER. The CDR3 DNA follows: TGCGCCAGCAGCCAAGATACTAGCGGGAGCACAGATACGCAGTATTTT. It is translated as CASSQDTSGSTDTQYF.

The rearrangement joins TRBV29-1 to TRBJ2-2; D possibly corresponds to TRBD1 (6 bases). The germline V and J ends were trimmed by 4 bases and 4 bases, with 10 bases remaining between them. The CDR3 contains 13 residues. Germline V gene lookup returns CDR1 SQVTM and CDR2 ANQGSEA. The chain's CDR3 is CSVVQGGTGELFF. The CDR3 DNA is TGCAGCGTTGTACAGGGCGGCACCGGGGAGCTGTTTTTT.

The genes are TRBV7-8 and TRBJ2-5, with D perhaps assigned TRBD1 or TRBD2 (5 bases each). V lost 5 bases and J 4 bases, leaving 14 bases between the germline ends. The CDR3 is 14 residues long. CDR1 and CDR2 from the germline V gene are SGHVS and FQNEAQ. The CDR3 DNA follows: TGTGCCAGCAGCGCGAGGGACCGTCCAGAGACCCAGTACTTC. This sequence encodes CASSARDRPETQYF.

This sequence joins TRBV27 and TRBJ1-2; D possibly corresponds to TRBD1 (6 bases). The germline V gene encodes CDR1 MNHEY and CDR2 SMNVEV (reference sequence). This CDR3 comprises 13 residues. V gave up 6 bases and J gave up 5 bases, with 13 bases separating them. The CDR3 DNA sequence: TGTGCCAGCAGCACAGACAGGAAATATGGCTACACCTTC. Protein sequence: CASSTDRKYGYTF.

The rearrangement links TRBV19 to TRBJ2-2; D is uncertain. The CDR3 loop spans 13 amino acids. The germline V gene has CDR1 LNHDA and CDR2 SQIVND (reference sequence). V was shortened by 5 bases and J by 4 bases, with 8 bases between the two germline ends. CDR3 in DNA: TGTGCCAGTAGTTTACTGGTCACCGGGGAGCTGTTTTTT. Residues: CASSLLVTGELFF.

The table lists this clone with a few counts. The V call is TRBV19, the J call TRBJ1-2; 7 bases map to TRBD1. Per the germline V gene, CDR1 is LNHDA and CDR2 is SQIVND (reference sequence). V shed 9 bases, J shed 8 bases, and the junction held 12 bases outside the gene matches. The CDR3 covers 13 residues. As DNA, the CDR3 is TGTGCCAGCAGGGACAGCCCGGTCGGCGGCTACACCTTC. It codes for CASRDSPVGGYTF.

The rearrangement uses TRBV20-1 and TRBJ1-1; D is ambiguous. This CDR3 has 11 residues. Germline values: CDR1 DFQATT, CDR2 SNEGSKA (reference sequence). V lost 5 bases and J 3 bases, leaving 7 bases between the germline ends. CDR3 loop: CSAYSYTEAFF. DNA of the CDR3: TGCAGTGCTTACAGCTACACTGAAGCTTTCTTT.

The count of this clone is one. Distinct nucleotide sequences in the sample also encode this CDR3. The V call is TRBV6-5, the J call TRBJ2-7; TRBD1 agrees at 7 bases. This CDR3 contains 14 residues. Germline V CDR1 and CDR2: MNHEY, SVGAGI. The V and J ends lost 6 bases and 3 bases, in that order; junction bases with no gene match: 8. The CDR3 DNA sequence: TGTGCCAGCAGCCGACAGGGAAAAAGCTACGAGCAGTACTTC. Translating gives CASSRQGKSYEQYF.

This sequence joins TRBV30 and TRBJ1-2, with TRBD1 matching 10 bases. After removal of 5 bases from V and 12 bases from J, the junction contained 9 bases not matched to a gene. CDR1 and CDR2 from the germline V gene are GTSNPN and SVGIG (reference sequence). This CDR3 spans 12 amino acids. This CDR3 reads CAWAMTGGKNTF. The CDR3 region has the DNA TGTGCCTGGGCTATGACAGGGGGCAAGAACACCTTC.

This sequence joins TRBV6-5 and TRBJ2-1; TRBD1 agrees at 10 bases. The CDR3 length is 13 residues. Germline CDR1 is MNHEY and CDR2 is SVGAGI. With 6 bases clipped from V and 9 bases from J, the junction kept 5 bases outside the gene matches. The CDR3 sequence: CASRGTGVSEQFF. CDR3 sequence (DNA): TGTGCCAGCAGAGGGACAGGGGTGAGTGAGCAGTTCTTC.

The chain links TRBV6-1 to TRBJ2-2; 8 positions match TRBD1. Germline V gene lookup returns CDR1 MNHNS and CDR2 SASEGT. The V and J ends lost 10 bases and 6 bases, in that order; junction bases with no gene match: 4. CDR3 length equals 12 residues. CDR3 residues: CATMDRAGELFF. In DNA, the CDR3 is TGTGCCACTATGGACAGGGCCGGGGAGCTGTTTTTT.

Remarks on this clone: This specimen includes other DNA sequences encoding the same CDR3. V is TRBV29-1 and J is TRBJ2-5, with D hard to call. CDR3 size: 11 residues. Germline V gene sequence: CDR1 SQVTM, CDR2 ANQGSEA. V dropped 7 bases and J dropped 2 bases, with 8 bases sitting between them. The CDR3 DNA reads TGCAGCGGTACCCTTCAAGAGACCCAGTACTTC. It yields the protein CSGTLQETQYF.

This clone has only a few counts. This chain uses TRBV25-1 with TRBJ2-5; 11 nucleotides align to TRBD2. This CDR3 has 16 amino acids. In germline, CDR1 is MGHDK, CDR2 SYGVNS. With V trimmed by 1 base and J by 5 bases, 6 bases remained unmatched. CDR3 DNA sequence: TGTGCCAGCAGTGAATGGCTAGCGGGGGGCCCGGAGACCCAGTACTTC. It encodes CASSEWLAGGPETQYF. Combining the CDR3 with reference TRBV25-1 and TRBJ2-5 gives the whole variable domain EADIYQTPRYLVIGTGKKITLECSQTMGHDKMYWYQQDPGMELHLIHYSYGVNSTEKGDLSSESTVSRIRTEHFPLTLESARPSHTSQYLCASSEWLAGGPETQYFGPGTRLLVL.

The chain joins TRBV7-6 to TRBJ1-2; maybe TRBD1 (6 bases). The V end was cut by 3 bases, the J end by 4 bases, with 15 bases between. The germline gives CDR1 SGHVS, CDR2 FNYEAQ. The CDR3 is 15 residues long. The CDR3 sequence: CASSLGAGSAYGYTF. CDR3 nucleotide sequence: TGTGCCAGCAGCTTGGGGGCAGGGTCGGCCTATGGCTACACCTTC.